This TCR beta chain was captured in a study of T-cell reconstitution after alpha-beta-depleted transplantation in children. Preparation of the TCRbeta library used unique molecular identifiers. TCRdb re-derived calls from the PCR reads in MiXCR, one entry per CDR3 protein. The table shows 500,000 to 750,000 distinct CDR3 sequences, with over 25% occurring only once. This clonotype was observed a handful of times. Its cognate antigen is unknown. J was trimmed by 5 bases and V by 0 bases; bases with no gene match: 6. The CDR3 covers 15 residues. The V gene's germline CDR1 is DFQATT and CDR2 SNEGSKA (reference sequence). Study-level results: Once a year had passed after transplant, T-cell counts and diversity came mostly from newly produced T cells. Expanded graft clones, several hundred of them, were reportedly the source of alpha-beta T cells about two months after transplant.

The chain links TRBV20-1 to TRBJ2-1; 8 bases map to TRBD2. This specimen consisted of PBMCs, obtained before TCRalphabeta/CD19-depleted stem cell transplant. This sequence originates from a boy in the first two years of life with Wiskott-Aldrich syndrome, due to receive a stem cell transplant. The DNA of the CDR3 is TGCAGTGCTAGAGAAGGCGGGACTAGGCACAATGAGCAGTTCTTC. Amino acid sequence: CSAREGGTRHNEQFF.